This passage covers 12 T cell receptor beta chains from one sample sequenced in a study of persistence of HIV-infected CD4 T cells. The stimulus was lysate of CMV-infected fibroblasts, about 10 ug/mL. CD4+ T cells upregulating both CD40 ligand and CD69 were sorted as responding cells. This was the immunoSEQ version 4 assay in survey mode. Assay: immunoSEQ multiplex PCR; the TCRdb copy retains only in-frame clones and omits some. The sample has about 20,000 clones, approximately 80% seen once. Antigen specificity for these receptors is unknown. Specimen: CD4+ T cells sorted from PBMCs after approximately 19-hour stimulation, collected from a patient who received antiretroviral therapy. Source of these receptors: an adult man with HIV who was CMV-seropositive.

The chain uses TRBV28 and TRBJ1-2, with 7 bases that match TRBD1. From germline, CDR1 is MDHEN and CDR2 SYDVKM. There are 15 residues in the CDR3. With 8 bases clipped from V and 2 bases from J, the junction kept 11 bases outside the gene matches. The CDR3 nucleotides are TGTGCCAGCCTACTCCGGGACAGATCAAACTATGGCTACACCTTC. Amino acid sequence: CASLLRDRSNYGYTF.

This chain joins TRBV5-1 and TRBJ1-2; a weak D match, TRBD1 (5 bases). The V gene's germline CDR1 is SGHRS and CDR2 YFSETQ. The CDR3 extends over 16 amino acids. V was pared by 3 bases and J by 6 bases, with 21 bases between. The CDR3 sequence: CASSSGTSNRADGYTF. CDR3 coding DNA: TGCGCCAGCAGCTCCGGGACGTCAAATAGAGCGGATGGCTACACCTTC.

This clone was seen once. V and J are TRBV28 and TRBJ1-3, with a possible D match to TRBD1 (5 bases). Trimming removed 5 bases from V and 1 base from J, with 12 bases in between. This CDR3 has 15 residues. Germline V gene lookup returns CDR1 MDHEN and CDR2 SYDVKM. The CDR3 region is CASSGRDSSGNTIYF. The DNA for the CDR3 is TGTGCCAGCAGTGGTCGGGACTCATCTGGAAACACCATATATTTT.

This clone was seen only once. CDR3 sequence: CASSLQGNQPQHF. CDR3 in DNA: TGTGCCAGCAGTCTACAGGGGAATCAGCCCCAGCATTTT. This rearrangement joins TRBV12-3 or TRBV12-4 to TRBJ1-5, with 7 bases identical to TRBD1. CDR3 length: 13 amino acids. The J segment lost 4 bases and the V segment lost 5 bases, leaving 2 bases of the junction unmatched.

V usage is TRBV7-9 and J usage is TRBJ1-1; D perhaps matches TRBD1 (5 bases). Trimming left V 5 bases short and J 2 bases short, with 9 bases between. The length of the CDR3 is 13 residues. CDR1 is SEHNR, CDR2 FQNEAQ, per germline (reference sequence). CDR3 region: CASSRGGNTEAFF. CDR3 DNA: TGTGCCAGCAGCCGGGGGGGTAACACTGAAGCTTTCTTT. Variable domain in full (rest from reference TRBV7-9 and TRBJ1-1): DTGVSQNPRHKITKRGQNVTFRCDPISEHNRLYWYRQTLGQGPEFLTYFQNEAQLEKSRLLSDRFSAERPKGSFSTLEIQRTEQGDSAMYLCASSRGGNTEAFFGQGTRLTVV.

This sequence joins TRBV9 and TRBJ1-6; D call uncertain. This CDR3 contains 15 residues. Germline V CDR1 and CDR2: SGDLS, YYNGEE. V was cut by 7 bases and J by 4 bases, with 15 bases left in between. CDR3 in amino acids: CASSPLGDYNSPLHF. In DNA, the CDR3 is TGTGCCAGCTCACCCCTGGGCGATTATAATTCACCCCTCCACTTT.

This clone is labeled medium-sized (0.01 to 0.1%). The CDR3 here is CATSDVGTRGRDTQYF. CDR3 nucleotides: TGTGCCACCAGTGATGTCGGGACCCGAGGAAGAGATACGCAGTATTTT. The chain couples TRBV24-1 to TRBJ2-3; D might be TRBD1 or TRBD2, each matching 5 bases. The germline gives CDR1 KGHDR, CDR2 SFDVKD. Trimming pared 3 bases from V and 5 bases from J, leaving 17 bases between. The CDR3 totals 16 residues.

The chain links TRBV19 to TRBJ1-2; maybe TRBD1 (6 bases). Germline V lookup: CDR1 LNHDA, CDR2 SQIVND (reference sequence). CDR3 length equals 15 residues. V was cut by 5 bases and J by 7 bases, with 20 bases left in between. CDR3 sequence reads: CASSSARNRASGYTF. The CDR3 region has the DNA TGTGCCAGTAGTTCCGCGCGAAACAGGGCGTCTGGCTACACCTTC.

V is TRBV27 and J is TRBJ1-5; D unresolved. V gave up 2 bases and J gave up 3 bases, with 8 bases separating them. This CDR3 is built from 14 residues. From germline, CDR1 is MNHEY and CDR2 SMNVEV (reference sequence). CDR3 bases: TGTGCCAGCAGTTTAAGGGCGAACAATCAGCCCCAGCATTTT. Its translation: CASSLRANNQPQHF.

Comments on this clone: Given the absence of the conserved phenylalanine or tryptophan at the CDR3 end, a read error is likely. The DNA is omitted, as the CDR3 cannot be located on it reliably, and the CDR3 follows TCRdb's listing. The chain uses TRBV5-6 and TRBJ2-7; the table's D call, TRBD1, was not checked against the DNA. CDR1 is SGHDT, CDR2 YYEEEE, per germline. Inclusive of both ends, the CDR3 amounts to 12 amino acids. The chain's CDR3 is CASSLAGAGALS.

J is TRBJ2-2 and V is TRBV24-1; D perhaps matches TRBD2 (7 bases). Germline V gives CDR1 KGHDR, CDR2 SFDVKD. The CDR3 has 17 amino acids. The V gene lost 4 bases and the J gene lost 5 bases, with 19 bases spanning the gap. The CDR3 spells CATSDLGGGPRTGELFF. CDR3 DNA sequence: TGTGCCACCAGTGACCTGGGCGGGGGCCCGAGGACCGGGGAGCTGTTTTTT.

This chain links TRBV28 with TRBJ2-1; D perhaps matches TRBD2 (6 bases). The CDR3 has 16 residues. CDR1 MDHEN and CDR2 SYDVKM come from the germline V gene. V lost 3 bases and J 0 bases, leaving 12 bases between the germline ends. This CDR3 is CASSFSKGGSYNEQFF. The CDR3 DNA sequence: TGTGCCAGCAGTTTTTCGAAGGGAGGCTCCTACAATGAGCAGTTCTTC.